These 22 T cell receptor beta chains share one sample of origin, sequenced in a study of T cell changes during pregnancy in multiple sclerosis. Clones were read by immunoSEQ multiplex PCR, and TCRdb kept only the in-frame ones, dropping some. The profile covers some 40,000 clones, with approximately 90% appearing a single time and approximately 27% taken by the ten largest. Sequenced material: CD8+ T cells from peripheral blood mononuclear cells, taken before pregnancy. The receptors were sampled from a female donor with multiple sclerosis, enrolled in a pregnancy study.

V gene TRBV10-2 combines with J gene TRBJ2-7; the match to TRBD2 covers 14 bases. The CDR3 covers 17 residues. The trim removed 7 bases at V and 5 bases at J, leaving 13 bases unmatched. CDR1 is WSHSY and CDR2 is SAAADI in the germline V gene. CDR3 bases: TGCGCCAGCACACCCGGGACTAGCGGGAGAGGCTTCGACGAGCAGTACTTC. This encodes CASTPGTSGRGFDEQYF.

This chain connects TRBV7-9 to TRBJ2-5, with TRBD1 matching over 9 bases. The CDR3 is 15 amino acids. The V segment lost 5 bases and the J segment 5 bases; nucleotides outside the gene matches: 9. Germline CDR1 SEHNR, CDR2 FQNEAQ (reference sequence). The CDR3 protein is CASSPDRGNRETQYF. The DNA of the CDR3 is TGTGCCAGCAGCCCAGACAGGGGGAATAGGGAGACCCAGTACTTC.

V gene TRBV28 combines with J gene TRBJ2-1, with 12 bases fitting TRBD2. Per the germline V gene, CDR1 is MDHEN and CDR2 is SYDVKM. J was trimmed by 3 bases and V by 1 base; bases with no gene match: 13. CDR3 length: 20 amino acids. The DNA for the CDR3 is TGTGCCAGCAGTTTATTCCTAGCGGGAGGGCCTGACCCCCGCTACAATGAGCAGTTCTTC. Translating it yields CASSLFLAGGPDPRYNEQFF.

This chain links TRBV5-6 with TRBJ1-2; 10 bases line up with TRBD1. CDR1 SGHDT and CDR2 YYEEEE come from the germline V gene. V lost 0 bases and J lost 6; bases outside the gene matches: 8. The length of the CDR3 is 16 residues. The CDR3 bases are TGTGCCAGCAGCTTGGGACAGGGGGCGGCTCCTGATGGCTACACCTTC. Translating gives CASSLGQGAAPDGYTF.

The count of this clone is one. The chain is built from TRBV5-6 and TRBJ1-2; tentatively, D is TRBD1 (6 bases). V was cut by 4 bases and J by 8 bases, with 18 bases left in between. The germline CDR1 and CDR2 sequences are SGHDT and YYEEEE. CDR3 length: 14 amino acids. The CDR3 spells CASSPLEGGRGYTF. The CDR3 nucleotides are TGTGCCAGCAGCCCTCTGGAGGGGGGGAGAGGCTACACCTTC.

This chain uses TRBV27 with TRBJ1-2; D remains ambiguous. Trimming shortened V by 0 bases and J by 5 bases, and 16 bases separated the two germline ends. The CDR3 is 16 residues long. Germline V gene lookup returns CDR1 MNHEY and CDR2 SMNVEV (reference sequence). The CDR3 reads CASSLSSSLSPYGYTF. The DNA of the CDR3 is TGTGCCAGCAGTTTATCGTCGTCCCTATCTCCTTATGGCTACACCTTC.

The chain recombines TRBV11-2 with TRBJ2-2, with TRBD1 as a possible D gene (5 bases). V lost 1 base and J 2 bases, leaving 8 bases between the germline ends. Germline V gene lookup returns CDR1 SGHAT and CDR2 FQNNGV. The CDR3 is made up of 15 amino acids. For the CDR3, the DNA is TGTGCCAGCAGCTTAGCAAGGGGCAACACCGGGGAGCTGTTTTTT. Translation: CASSLARGNTGELFF.

V usage is TRBV7-6 and J usage is TRBJ2-6, with 7 bases that match TRBD1. Trimming removed 2 bases from V and 4 bases from J; junction bases left unmatched: 14. Per germline, CDR1 SGHVS and CDR2 FNYEAQ. The CDR3 is 19 amino acids. The CDR3 is CASSLLFLTGSSGANVLTF. In DNA form, the CDR3 reads TGTGCCAGCAGCTTACTATTTCTGACAGGGTCGAGCGGGGCCAACGTCCTGACTTTC.

In this sample, this clone turned up once. This chain links TRBV6-1 with TRBJ2-1; no clear D gene. The CDR3 runs 15 residues. Germline values: CDR1 MNHNS, CDR2 SASEGT. Trimming removed 5 bases from V and 5 bases from J, with 16 bases in between. The CDR3 nucleotides read TGTGCCAGCAGTTCCACTACCCATTATGACAATGAGCAGTTCTTC. Translating it yields CASSSTTHYDNEQFF.

In DNA, the CDR3 is TGTGCCAGCAGCCCGAAATCGTCATACACCTCCAATGAGCAGTTCTTC. Residues: CASSPKSSYTSNEQFF. The chain is built from TRBV5-6 and TRBJ2-1; no clear D gene. The CDR3 is 16 amino acids. Looked up from germline, CDR1 is SGHDT and CDR2 is YYEEEE. Trimming took off 4 bases at V and 6 bases at J, with 20 bases between the two ends.

This clone was counted a single time. The genes are TRBV30 and TRBJ2-7; 8 bases map to TRBD1. The CDR3 extends over 10 amino acids. The V segment lost 6 bases and the J segment 7 bases; nucleotides outside the gene matches: 2. CDR1 is GTSNPN and CDR2 is SVGIG in the germline V gene (reference sequence). CDR3 sequence (DNA): TGTGCCTGCCGGGACAGGGAGCAGTACTTC. It yields the protein CACRDREQYF.

The chain links TRBV2 to TRBJ1-1; perhaps TRBD1 as D (5 bases). Between the trimmed V and J ends, which lost 7 bases and 3 bases, there was a span of 12 bases. This CDR3 is 13 amino acids long. CDR1 SNHLY and CDR2 FYNNEI come from the germline V gene. The CDR3 here is CASTWGADTEAFF. The CDR3 DNA reads TGTGCCAGCACGTGGGGCGCAGACACTGAAGCTTTCTTT.

CDR3 sequence: CASSSLGTRAEAFF. CDR3 in DNA: TGTGCCAGCAGTTCCCTCGGGACTAGGGCTGAAGCTTTCTTT. The genes are TRBV7-6 and TRBJ1-1, with D perhaps matching TRBD1 (5 bases). Trimming cost V 6 bases and J 6 bases, with 17 bases left between them. This CDR3 comprises 14 residues. Germline V gives CDR1 SGHVS, CDR2 FNYEAQ. The entire variable domain, with the rest obtained from reference TRBV7-6 and TRBJ1-1, is as follows: GAGVSQSPRYKVTKRGQDVALRCDPISGHVSLYWYRQALGQGPEFLTYFNYEAQQDKSGLPNDRFSAERPEGSISTLTIQRTEQRDSAMYRCASSSLGTRAEAFFGQGTRLTVV.

The chain employs TRBV15 and TRBJ1-5; D is undetermined. Trimming removed 3 bases at V and 5 bases at J, with 14 bases between. This CDR3 is built from 15 residues. Germline V CDR1 and CDR2: LNHNV, YYDKDF (reference sequence). CDR3 region: CATSSKVTSDQPQHF. CDR3 DNA sequence: TGTGCCACCAGCAGTAAGGTGACGAGCGATCAGCCCCAGCATTTT.

This sequence joins TRBV13 and TRBJ2-3; TRBD2 agrees at 8 bases. The CDR3 sequence is 14 residues long. Trimming at V came to 3 bases and at J to 6 bases, leaving 5 bases not matched to a gene. Germline V CDR1 and CDR2: PRHDT, FYEKMQ (reference sequence). CDR3 in DNA: TGTGCCAGCAGCTTGCGGGGGGCCGTGGATACGCAGTATTTT. Its protein product is CASSLRGAVDTQYF.

CDR3 residues: CASSYSNQYEQYF. CDR3 DNA: TGTGCCAGCAGTTACTCGAATCAGTACGAGCAGTACTTC. The rearrangement uses TRBV6-5 and TRBJ2-7; D remains unclear. This CDR3 region has 13 residues. Germline assignment: CDR1 MNHEY and CDR2 SVGAGI. V was shortened by 0 bases and J by 4 bases, with 7 bases between the two germline ends.

This clone occurred a few times. The chain has TRBV14 and TRBJ1-2; 7 bases are a match to TRBD1. Germline CDR1 SGHDN, CDR2 FVKESK. The J segment lost 4 bases and the V segment lost 5 bases, leaving 4 bases of the junction unmatched. This CDR3 region has 13 residues. The CDR3 here is CASSAGQSYGYTF. The CDR3, as DNA: TGTGCCAGCAGCGCGGGACAGAGCTATGGCTACACCTTC.

This clone was observed at least ten times. This chain links TRBV19 with TRBJ1-5, with TRBD1 identical over 7 bases. This CDR3 is built from 14 residues. The V gene end was trimmed by 6 bases and the J gene end by 7 bases; junction bases not matched to a gene: 9. Per the germline V gene, CDR1 is LNHDA and CDR2 is SQIVND (reference sequence). The CDR3 loop reads CASRLYRGTQPQHF. The CDR3 DNA sequence: TGTGCCAGTAGACTATACAGGGGCACCCAGCCCCAGCATTTT.

This rearrangement joins TRBV27 to TRBJ1-1; D unclear. The germline V and J ends were trimmed by 5 bases and 3 bases, with 16 bases remaining between them. CDR3 length: 15 residues. CDR1 MNHEY and CDR2 SMNVEV come from the germline V gene (reference sequence). The CDR3 coding sequence is TGTGCCAGCAGTCAACGACCGGCGGGGTACACTGAAGCTTTCTTT. This codes for CASSQRPAGYTEAFF.

This clone was observed a single time. The CDR3 sequence: CASSPGLVGEQFF. The DNA of the CDR3 is TGTGCCAGCAGTCCGGGACTAGTTGGTGAGCAGTTCTTC. This chain uses TRBV27 with TRBJ2-1; 8 bases line up with TRBD2. Germline V gene lookup returns CDR1 MNHEY and CDR2 SMNVEV (reference sequence). The CDR3 has 13 residues. J gave up 9 bases and V 5 bases, and 6 bases lay outside the gene matches.

This rearrangement joins TRBV19 to TRBJ2-7; 7 nucleotides agree with TRBD2. The CDR3 sequence is 15 residues long. The V gene end was trimmed by 3 bases and the J gene end by 4 bases; junction bases not matched to a gene: 9. Germline assignment: CDR1 LNHDA and CDR2 SQIVND (reference sequence). DNA for the CDR3: TGTGCCAGTAGTATTAAAAGGACTAGGGTGTACGAGCAGTACTTC. Its translation: CASSIKRTRVYEQYF.

J is TRBJ2-5 and V is TRBV5-4, with 9 bases lining up with TRBD1. CDR3 length: 14 residues. Germline-derived CDR1 and CDR2 are SGHNT and YYREEE (reference sequence). V shed 4 bases and J 4 bases; nucleotides not matched to a gene: 5. The CDR3 sequence is CASSLTGGVETQYF. CDR3 sequence (DNA): TGTGCCAGCAGCCTGACAGGGGGGGTAGAGACCCAGTACTTC. Variable domain in full (rest from reference TRBV5-4 and TRBJ2-5): ETGVTQSPTHLIKTRGQQVTLRCSSQSGHNTVSWYQQALGQGPQFIFQYYREEENGRGNFPPRFSGLQFPNYSSELNVNALELDDSALYLCASSLTGGVETQYFGPGTRLLVL.